The present T cell receptor beta chain was sequenced within a study of OX40 agonist ivuxolimab in advanced cancers. Concerning the study at large: Ivuxolimab was an agonistic, fully human IgG2 monoclonal antibody directed against OX40 (CD134), a costimulatory receptor. Patients were allowed to have had prior anti-PD-1, anti-PD-L1 or anti-CTLA-4 therapy, and around 43% of the dose-escalation patients had been treated with checkpoint inhibitors. The purpose of peripheral TCRbeta sequencing was to test whether ivuxolimab changed TCR sequence diversity and led to clonal T-cell expansion. The paper covers the monotherapy dose-escalation part of the phase I ivuxolimab trial, which included N of about 56 patients. Intravenous ivuxolimab was administered to patients every 2 weeks at six dose levels: 0.01, 0.1, 0.3, 1.5, 3 and 10 mg/kg. Partial responses occurred in three dose-escalation patients: two with cutaneous melanoma and one with hepatocellular carcinoma. Of the roughly 51 patients in dose escalation, some 20 had hepatocellular carcinoma, around 15 had melanoma, 9 had renal cell carcinoma and 9 had head and neck cancer. In the dose-escalation cohort, 75% to 85% of patients were male, and the mean age was around 60 years with a range of roughly 23 to 79.

Results and caveats for the whole study, not just this receptor: Which antigens the clonally expanded peripheral T cells were specific for was not determined. On average, CD8+ T cells showed more expanded clones than CD4+ T cells after ivuxolimab. At doses of 0.1 to 3.0 mg/kg, clonal expansion of both CD4+ and CD8+ blood T cells was observed from baseline to week 6. Low levels of normalized T-cell clonal expansion were also seen in some nonresponding patients. In partial responders in the 0.1-3.0 mg/kg groups, normalized peripheral clonal expansion was found to be among the lowest, especially among CD8+ T cells.

Concerning this clone: No antigen is known for it. Base qualities were left out, and no much larger clone turns up one base away.

Via the germline V gene, CDR1 is SQVTM and CDR2 ANQGSEA. Including cysteine and phenylalanine, the CDR3 has 13 amino acids. Of all the DNA, just the CDR3 is kept, 39 bases in frame from base 1. Trimming removed 4 bases from V and 11 bases from J, leaving 19 bases between the germline ends. The trial excluded patients who had a history of autoimmune disease or were on systemic immunosuppression. Peripheral blood for TCR sequencing was collected from all dose cohorts at baseline, on cycle 4 day 1, and on cycle 7 day 1. Samples were obtained from an open-label, multicenter, first-in-human phase I dose-escalation trial of ivuxolimab. Adults with locally advanced or metastatic melanoma, renal cell carcinoma, hepatocellular carcinoma or head and neck squamous cell carcinoma were enrolled in the trial. Before TCR sequencing, CD4+ T cells and CD8+ T cells were sorted from peripheral blood as separate populations.

Genomic DNA was isolated from the sorted cells so that the TCRbeta CDR3 region could be sequenced. TCRbeta CDR3 regions were sequenced using the immunoSEQ Assay. Imported from immuneACCESS, the table was reduced by TCRdb to in-frame sequences with V and J called. These copies leave out some clones; in studies compared against another copy, an unresolved V gene accounts for under half, and the cause of the remainder is not known. The sample table lists roughly 64,000 clones, roughly four fifths of them with a count of one. Approximately 5.2% of the sample is held by the ten biggest clonotypes. The specimen was CD4+ or CD8+ T cells sorted from blood, collected in a trial of the OX40 agonist ivuxolimab. The V gene is TRBV29-1 and the J gene is TRBJ2-3, with the D assignment possibly TRBD1 or TRBD2, given 6 matching bases for each. The TCR comes from an adult with an advanced solid tumor such as melanoma, head and neck, liver or kidney cancer. The nucleotides are TGCAGCGTTGTGGGGGGCCGAAAGGAGGGGCAGTATTTT. It translates to CSVVGGRKEGQYF.